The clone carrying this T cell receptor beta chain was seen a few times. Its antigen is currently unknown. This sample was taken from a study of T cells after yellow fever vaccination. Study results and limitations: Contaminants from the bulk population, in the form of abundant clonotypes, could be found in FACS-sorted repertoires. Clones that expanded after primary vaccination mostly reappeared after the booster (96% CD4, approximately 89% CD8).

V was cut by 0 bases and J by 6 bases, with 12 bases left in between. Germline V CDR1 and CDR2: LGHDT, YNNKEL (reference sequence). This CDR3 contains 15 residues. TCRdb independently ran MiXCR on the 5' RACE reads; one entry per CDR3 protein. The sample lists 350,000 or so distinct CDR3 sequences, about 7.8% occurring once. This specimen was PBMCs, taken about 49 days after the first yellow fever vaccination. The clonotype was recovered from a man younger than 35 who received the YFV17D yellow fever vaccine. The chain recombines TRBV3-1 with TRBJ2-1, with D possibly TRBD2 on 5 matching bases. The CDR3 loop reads CASSQETGAVNEQFF. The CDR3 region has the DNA TGTGCCAGCAGCCAAGAGACTGGAGCGGTCAATGAGCAGTTCTTC.